The 32 T cell receptor beta chains presented below share a single source sample, sequenced in a study of post-analysis software for immune sequencing data. For these TCRs, the target antigens are not known. Incorporated into the TCR beta cDNA libraries were unique molecular identifiers, which served to reduce PCR and sequencing biases. TCRdb re-called the PCR reads through MiXCR, storing one row per CDR3 protein. The repertoire includes 350,000 to 450,000 distinct CDR3 sequences, 39% of them detected once, and 6% to 9% sits in the top ten. Whole-study findings and limits: Roughly five TRBV segments were more frequent in patients than controls; TRBV5-6, TRBV5-1 and TRBV20-1 belonged to this group.

Input material: blood. These receptors originate from a girl aged 2 to 9 with multiple sclerosis.

There are a few counts of this clonotype. The chain is built from TRBV28 and TRBJ2-7; a weak D match, TRBD1 (6 bases). The CDR3 totals 14 residues. Per germline, CDR1 MDHEN and CDR2 SYDVKM. Trimming pared 1 base from V and 5 bases from J, leaving 12 bases between. The CDR3 sequence is CASSLSQGLNEQYF. CDR3 bases: TGTGCCAGCAGTTTATCCCAGGGGCTTAACGAGCAGTACTTC.

This clonotype turned up a few times. The gene calls are TRBV29-1 and TRBJ2-7, with D hard to call. Germline V gene data show CDR1 as SQVTM and CDR2 as ANQGSEA. The CDR3 is made up of 12 amino acids. The germline V and J ends were trimmed by 0 bases and 5 bases, with 8 bases remaining between them. The CDR3 sequence: CSVEEGVHEQYF. CDR3 DNA sequence: TGCAGCGTTGAAGAGGGTGTCCACGAGCAGTACTTC.

This clonotype was counted at least ten times. The genes are TRBV20-1 and TRBJ2-5; no clear D gene. From germline, CDR1 is DFQATT and CDR2 SNEGSKA (reference sequence). The CDR3 contains 10 residues. V lost 5 bases, J lost 2 bases, and 3 bases lay in between. The CDR3 nucleotides are TGCAGTGCTTTTCAAGAGACCCAGTACTTC. This encodes CSAFQETQYF.

This chain uses TRBV12-3 or TRBV12-4 with TRBJ2-7, with TRBD1 as a possible D gene (5 bases). The CDR3 contains 14 residues. With 6 bases removed from V and 1 base from J, the gap between germline ends came to 13 bases. In DNA, the CDR3 is TGTGCCAGCAGCTTCCACAGGCAATCCTACGAGCAGTACTTC. This translates into CASSFHRQSYEQYF.

The CDR3, as DNA: TGTGCCAGCAGTAGGACTAGCGGGAACCGAAACAATGAGCAGTTCTTC. Protein sequence: CASSRTSGNRNNEQFF. V and J are TRBV28 and TRBJ2-1, with 12 bases lining up with TRBD2. V was pared by 5 bases and J by 5 bases, with 7 bases of the junction left unmatched. This CDR3 is 16 amino acids long. Germline CDR1 reads MDHEN; CDR2 reads SYDVKM.

This clonotype was seen a few times. This chain joins TRBV29-1 and TRBJ2-5; the match to TRBD2 covers 9 bases. Germline V gene lookup returns CDR1 SQVTM and CDR2 ANQGSEA. After removal of 2 bases from V and 0 bases from J, the junction contained 1 base not matched to a gene. The CDR3 covers 14 residues. Here the CDR3 DNA reads TGCAGCGTTGAAATAGCGGGAGACCAAGAGACCCAGTACTTC. Amino acids: CSVEIAGDQETQYF.

This clonotype turned up a few times. This chain connects TRBV2 to TRBJ2-5, with 12 bases fitting TRBD2. The DNA matches TRBJ2-7 better at its end, which makes the J call doubtful. The CDR3 is 14 amino acids. Germline assignment: CDR1 SNHLY and CDR2 FYNNEI. CDR3 amino acids: CASRPSGGGYEQYF. Written as DNA, the CDR3 is TGTGCCAGCAGGCCTAGCGGGGGGGGCTACGAGCAGTACTTC.

V usage is TRBV7-2 and J usage is TRBJ2-7; 7 nucleotides align to TRBD1. J was trimmed by 3 bases and V by 5 bases; bases with no gene match: 7. Germline V gene sequence: CDR1 SGHTA, CDR2 FQGNSA. The CDR3 loop spans 14 amino acids. The CDR3 bases are TGTGCCAGCAGCGGAAGGGACAGACACTACGAGCAGTACTTC. As protein: CASSGRDRHYEQYF.

The rearrangement joins TRBV20-1 to TRBJ2-7, with D maybe TRBD1 (6 bases). The CDR3 length is 12 residues. Looked up from germline, CDR1 is DFQATT and CDR2 is SNEGSKA (reference sequence). The V and J ends lost 7 bases and 2 bases respectively, with 12 bases between them. The CDR3 DNA reads as TGCAGTGTCGACAGGCCCCCCTACGAGCAGTACTTC. It translates to CSVDRPPYEQYF.

This clonotype was found a few times. One end of the junction is discordant with germline, which a read error may explain. The chain has TRBV7-2 and TRBJ2-5, with D perhaps matching TRBD1 (5 bases). The CDR3 spans 16 residues. The germline gives CDR1 SGHTA, CDR2 FQGNSA. The CDR3 DNA follows: TGTGCCAGCAGCTTAAAAGAGACAGCGTACCAAGAGGCCCAGTACTTC. Translating gives CASSLKETAYQEAQYF. The whole variable domain, remainder taken from reference TRBV7-2 and TRBJ2-5, is GAGVSQSPSNKVTEKGKDVELRCDPISGHTALYWYRQSLGQGLEFLIYFQGNSAPDKSGLPSDRFSAERTGGSVSTLTIQRTQQEDSAVYLCASSLKETAYQEAQYFGPGTRLLVL.

The chain combines TRBV4-3 with TRBJ2-1; 8 bases match TRBD1. V lost 0 bases to trimming and J lost 6 bases; unmatched junction nucleotides: 7. CDR3 length: 16 residues. Germline assignment: CDR1 LGHNA and CDR2 YSLEER. In DNA form, the CDR3 reads TGCGCCAGCAGCCAAGATCAGGGGGCGGACTGCAATGAGCAGTTCTTC. This encodes CASSQDQGADCNEQFF.

This clonotype was detected a few times. This chain links TRBV5-1 with TRBJ2-2, with D maybe TRBD2 (6 bases). This CDR3 is built from 15 residues. Germline assignment: CDR1 SGHRS and CDR2 YFSETQ. Trimming took off 1 base at V and 0 bases at J, with 7 bases between the two ends. The CDR3 region is CASSLWEANTGELFF. In DNA, the CDR3 is TGCGCCAGCAGCTTGTGGGAGGCGAACACCGGGGAGCTGTTTTTT.

Turning to this clonotype: At one of its ends the junction is not consistent with the germline gene, which may arise from a read error. This chain links TRBV6-1 with TRBJ1-2; D perhaps matches TRBD1 (6 bases). The CDR3 runs to 14 residues. The V gene's germline CDR1 is MNHNS and CDR2 SASEGT. CDR3 protein: CASSVQGPAYGYTF. CDR3 sequence (DNA): TGTGCTAGCAGTGTACAGGGCCCAGCCTATGGCTACACCTTC.

The chain recombines TRBV7-8 with TRBJ2-2; D perhaps matches TRBD2 (6 bases). Trimming cost V 6 bases and J 0 bases, with 14 bases left between them. There are 16 residues in the CDR3. CDR1 is SGHVS, CDR2 FQNEAQ, per germline. The CDR3 region has the DNA TGTGCCAGCAGTACCAGTAGCGGTACGAACACCGGGGAGCTGTTTTTT. This translates into CASSTSSGTNTGELFF.

V usage is TRBV10-3 and J usage is TRBJ2-7, with no clear D. The germline V gene encodes CDR1 ENHRY and CDR2 SYGVKD. The CDR3 totals 14 residues. With 4 bases removed from V and 1 base from J, the gap between germline ends came to 11 bases. The CDR3 sequence: CAISVRGVSYEQYF. The CDR3 nucleotides read TGTGCCATCAGTGTAAGAGGTGTTTCCTACGAGCAGTACTTC.

This clonotype was recorded a few times. V gene TRBV10-3 combines with J gene TRBJ1-5; 10 bases line up with TRBD1. The CDR3 length is 15 residues. With 3 bases clipped from V and 5 bases from J, the junction kept 4 bases outside the gene matches. Per the germline V gene, CDR1 is ENHRY and CDR2 is SYGVKD. CDR3 sequence: CAISESGTGDQPQHF. CDR3 DNA: TGTGCCATCAGTGAATCGGGGACAGGGGATCAGCCCCAGCATTTT.

The V and J genes are TRBV20-1 and TRBJ2-3, with 10 bases that match TRBD2. V trimming: 6 bases; J trimming: 3 bases; junction bases outside the gene matches: 9. Germline lookup yields CDR1 DFQATT and CDR2 SNEGSKA (reference sequence). CDR3 size: 15 residues. The CDR3 DNA reads TGCAGTGCGACAACTAGCGGGGTGACGACAGATACGCAGTATTTT. The encoded protein is CSATTSGVTTDTQYF.

The rearrangement uses TRBV11-2 and TRBJ2-3, with 10 nucleotides matching TRBD1. There are 21 residues in the CDR3. The ends lost 5 bases at V and 6 bases at J; junction bases unmatched: 26. In germline, CDR1 is SGHAT, CDR2 FQNNGV. The CDR3 DNA follows: TGTGCCAGCAGCGAGAGGACAGGGGGTTTCCAAGTTGGGGGCAGCGGCGATACGCAGTATTTT. The encoded protein is CASSERTGGFQVGGSGDTQYF. The variable domain in full, completed from reference TRBV11-2 and TRBJ2-3, reads EAGVAQSPRYKIIEKRQSVAFWCNPISGHATLYWYQQILGQGPKLLIQFQNNGVVDDSQLPKDRFSAERLKGVDSTLKIQPAKLEDSAVYLCASSERTGGFQVGGSGDTQYFGPGTRLTVL.

The chain links TRBV4-3 to TRBJ2-7; the D gene is possibly TRBD2 (6 bases). Germline V gene lookup returns CDR1 LGHNA and CDR2 YSLEER. V was trimmed by 0 bases and J by 0 bases, leaving 15 bases between them. The CDR3 is 17 residues long. CDR3 bases: TGCGCCAGCAGCCAAGATTGGGGGGAGACTAGCTCCTACGAGCAGTACTTC. Encoded protein: CASSQDWGETSSYEQYF.

The genes are TRBV7-2 and TRBJ2-1; TRBD2 matches at 10 bases. The CDR3 runs to 16 residues. V lost 1 base to trimming and J lost 7 bases; unmatched junction nucleotides: 7. Germline CDR1 and CDR2: SGHTA and FQGNSA. The CDR3 region has the DNA TGTGCCAGCAGCTTAGTGGCTAGCGGGAGTGGTAATGAGCAGTTCTTC. It encodes CASSLVASGSGNEQFF.

In its sample, this clonotype was seen a few times. The V gene is TRBV7-2, the J gene TRBJ2-1, with 10 bases lining up with TRBD1. Trimming at V came to 5 bases and at J to 4 bases, leaving 8 bases not matched to a gene. Germline V gene lookup returns CDR1 SGHTA and CDR2 FQGNSA. This CDR3 comprises 16 residues. CDR3 protein: CASSRTGTGDYNEQFF. The CDR3 bases are TGTGCCAGCAGCCGTACCGGGACAGGGGATTACAATGAGCAGTTCTTC.

This chain uses TRBV27 with TRBJ1-6; 9 bases are shared with TRBD1. Germline V CDR1 and CDR2: MNHEY, SMNVEV (reference sequence). CDR3 length equals 15 residues. V lost 4 bases to trimming and J lost 9 bases; unmatched junction nucleotides: 7. CDR3 protein: CASSWSNRGLSPLHF. The CDR3 DNA reads as TGTGCCAGCAGTTGGTCTAACAGGGGGCTTTCACCCCTCCACTTT.

Ten or more counts support this clonotype. This rearrangement joins TRBV12-5 to TRBJ2-3, with D possibly TRBD2 on 6 matching bases. Germline V gives CDR1 LGHNT, CDR2 FRNRAP. The germline V and J ends were trimmed by 6 bases and 3 bases, with 10 bases remaining between them. The CDR3 length is 13 residues. This CDR3 is CASGISGTDTQYF. The CDR3 region has the DNA TGTGCTAGTGGGATTAGCGGTACAGATACGCAGTATTTT. Full variable domain (missing parts from reference TRBV12-5 and TRBJ2-3): DARVTQTPRHKVTEMGQEVTMRCQPILGHNTVFWYRQTMMQGLELLAYFRNRAPLDDSGMPKDRFSAEMPDATLATLKIQPSEPRDSAVYFCASGISGTDTQYFGPGTRLTVL.

The rearrangement links TRBV9 to TRBJ1-2, with a weak D call TRBD1 (5 bases). The V gene's germline CDR1 is SGDLS and CDR2 YYNGEE. This CDR3 contains 18 residues. Trimming removed 0 bases at V and 2 bases at J, with 20 bases between. CDR3 DNA: TGTGCCAGCAGCGTAGGACCCGACCAGACGGGGGGGAACTATGGCTACACCTTC. Its translation is CASSVGPDQTGGNYGYTF.

The chain has TRBV18 and TRBJ2-1; TRBD2 aligns across 14 bases. The CDR3 sequence is 15 residues long. Germline values: CDR1 KGHSH, CDR2 LQKENI. V trimming: 6 bases; J trimming: 8 bases; junction bases outside the gene matches: 6. The chain's CDR3 is CASSPGLAGEHEQFF. Here the CDR3 DNA reads TGTGCCAGCTCGCCGGGACTAGCGGGGGAACATGAGCAGTTCTTC.

J is TRBJ2-1 and V is TRBV6-5; 7 nucleotides line up with TRBD2. CDR1 is MNHEY, CDR2 SVGAGI, per germline. Trimming removed 4 bases from V and 4 bases from J; junction bases left unmatched: 4. This CDR3 contains 14 residues. CDR3 DNA: TGTGCCAGCAGTTTAGCGGGCCGGTACAATGAGCAGTTCTTC. As protein: CASSLAGRYNEQFF.

The chain uses TRBV4-1 and TRBJ2-3; tentatively, D is TRBD2 (6 bases). CDR3 length: 16 residues. V lost 1 base and J lost 5, with 16 bases in between. Germline CDR1 is MGHRA and CDR2 is YSYEKL. The CDR3 loop reads CASSQGRLGSGDTQYF. CDR3 sequence (DNA): TGCGCCAGCAGCCAAGGTCGACTAGGCTCAGGAGATACGCAGTATTTT.

The rearrangement links TRBV13 to TRBJ1-2, with TRBD1 as a possible D gene (6 bases). V shed 4 bases and J shed 2 bases, with 17 bases lying between them. There are 16 residues in the CDR3. From germline, CDR1 is PRHDT and CDR2 FYEKMQ (reference sequence). CDR3 coding DNA: TGTGCCAGCAGCTGCGGGGGCCTCCACTTCAACTATGGCTACACCTTC. Protein product: CASSCGGLHFNYGYTF.

The chain has TRBV19 and TRBJ2-5; possibly TRBD2 for D (5 bases). V was pared by 6 bases and J by 8 bases, with 10 bases between. The CDR3 has 11 residues. From germline, CDR1 is LNHDA and CDR2 SQIVND (reference sequence). The CDR3 sequence: CASRLGATQYF. The CDR3 region has the DNA TGTGCCAGTAGACTAGGAGCCACCCAGTACTTC. The whole variable domain, remainder taken from reference TRBV19 and TRBJ2-5, is DGGITQSPKYLFRKEGQNVTLSCEQNLNHDAMYWYRQDPGQGLRLIYYSQIVNDFQKGDIAEGYSVSREKKESFPLTVTSAQKNPTAFYLCASRLGATQYFGPGTRLLVL.

This clonotype was detected only once. CDR3 sequence reads: CASSPQAGEQETQYF. CDR3 nucleotides: TGTGCCAGCTCACCACAGGCAGGGGAACAAGAGACCCAGTACTTC. V gene TRBV18 combines with J gene TRBJ2-5; a weak D match, TRBD1 (6 bases). From germline, CDR1 is KGHSH and CDR2 LQKENI. Deletions cut 1 base from V and 2 bases from J, with 11 bases between. This CDR3 is built from 15 residues.

V gene TRBV28 combines with J gene TRBJ2-7; D perhaps matches TRBD1 (6 bases). Between the trimmed V and J ends, which lost 6 bases and 0 bases, there was a span of 15 bases. Germline V gene data show CDR1 as MDHEN and CDR2 as SYDVKM. This CDR3 spans 15 amino acids. CDR3 protein: CASSSSQGDSYEQYF. Written as DNA, the CDR3 is TGTGCCAGCAGCTCCTCACAGGGCGACTCCTACGAGCAGTACTTC.

The rearrangement joins TRBV4-3 to TRBJ2-5; 8 bases agree with TRBD1. V lost 4 bases, J lost 2 bases, and 12 bases stayed unmatched. The CDR3 has 17 residues. Per germline, CDR1 LGHNA and CDR2 YSLEER. In nucleotides, the CDR3 is TGCGCCAGCAGCCGCTTCCGGACAGGGCTGGGGCAAGAGACCCAGTACTTC. This gives the protein CASSRFRTGLGQETQYF.